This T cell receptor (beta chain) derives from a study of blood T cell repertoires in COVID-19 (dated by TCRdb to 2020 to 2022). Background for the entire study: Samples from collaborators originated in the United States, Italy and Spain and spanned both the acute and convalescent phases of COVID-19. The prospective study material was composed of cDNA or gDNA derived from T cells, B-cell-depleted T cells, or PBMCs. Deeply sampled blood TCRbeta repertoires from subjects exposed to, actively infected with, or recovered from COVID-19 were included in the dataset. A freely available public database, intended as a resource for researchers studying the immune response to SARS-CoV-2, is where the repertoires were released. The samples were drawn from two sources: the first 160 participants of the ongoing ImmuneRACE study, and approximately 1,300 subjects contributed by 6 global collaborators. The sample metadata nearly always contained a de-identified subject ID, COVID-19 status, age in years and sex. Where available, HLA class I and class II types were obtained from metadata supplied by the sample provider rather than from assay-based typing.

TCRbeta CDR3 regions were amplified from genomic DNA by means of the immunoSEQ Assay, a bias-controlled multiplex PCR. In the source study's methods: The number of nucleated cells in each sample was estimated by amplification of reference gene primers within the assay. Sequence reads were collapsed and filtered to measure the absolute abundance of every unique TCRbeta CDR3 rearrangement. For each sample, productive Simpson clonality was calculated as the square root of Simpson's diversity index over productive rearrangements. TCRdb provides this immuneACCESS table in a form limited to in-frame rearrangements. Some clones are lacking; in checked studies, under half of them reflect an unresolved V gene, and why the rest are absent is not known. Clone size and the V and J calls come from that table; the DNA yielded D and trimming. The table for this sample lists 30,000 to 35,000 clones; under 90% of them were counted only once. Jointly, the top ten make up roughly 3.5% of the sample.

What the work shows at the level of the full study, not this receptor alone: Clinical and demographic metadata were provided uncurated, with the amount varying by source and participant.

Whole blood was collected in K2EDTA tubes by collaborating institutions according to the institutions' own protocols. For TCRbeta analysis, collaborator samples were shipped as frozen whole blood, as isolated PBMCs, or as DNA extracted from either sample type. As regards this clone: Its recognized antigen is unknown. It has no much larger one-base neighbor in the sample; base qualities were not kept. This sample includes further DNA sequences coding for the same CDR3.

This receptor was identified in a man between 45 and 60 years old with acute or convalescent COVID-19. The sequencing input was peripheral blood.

The CDR3 amino acid sequence is: CASSVAADTGELFF. The base sequence is TGTGCCAGCAGCGTGGCCGCGGACACCGGGGAGCTGTTTTTT. Rearrangement joined TRBV9 to TRBJ2-2, with no D gene named confidently. The CDR3 spans 14 residues, from the cysteine through the phenylalanine. Of the read, only the CDR3 DNA is kept; its 42 bases are in frame from base 1. CDR1 and CDR2 were assigned from the germline V gene as SGDLS and YYNGEE. V lost 2 bases and J lost 3 bases; the stretch between them is 8 bases long.